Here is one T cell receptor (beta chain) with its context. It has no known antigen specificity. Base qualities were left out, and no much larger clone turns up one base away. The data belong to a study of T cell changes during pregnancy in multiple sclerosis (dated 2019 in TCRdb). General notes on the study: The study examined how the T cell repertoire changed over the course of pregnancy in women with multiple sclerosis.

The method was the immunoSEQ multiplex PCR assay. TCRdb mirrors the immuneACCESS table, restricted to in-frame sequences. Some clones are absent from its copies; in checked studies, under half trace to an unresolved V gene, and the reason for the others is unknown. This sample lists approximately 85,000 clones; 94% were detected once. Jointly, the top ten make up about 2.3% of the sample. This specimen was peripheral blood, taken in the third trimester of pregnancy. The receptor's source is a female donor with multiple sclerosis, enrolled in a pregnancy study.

DNA sequence: TGTGCCACCAGCAGAGATCTGGGAGGCTGGGATCAGCCCCAGCATTTT. This sequence encodes CATSRDLGGWDQPQHF. The chain is assembled from TRBV15 and TRBJ1-5; the D gene is not confidently resolved. The CDR3 goes from the cysteine to the phenylalanine over 16 residues. The kept DNA is CDR3 alone, 48 bases in frame from the first base. Reading the germline V gene (reference sequence) gives CDR1 LNHNV and CDR2 YYDKDF. Relative to germline, V is 0 bases shorter and J is 5 bases shorter, with 14 bases between their ends. With all but the CDR3 taken from the reference TRBV15 and TRBJ1-5 genes, the full variable domain is: DAMVIQNPRYQVTQFGKPVTLSCSQTLNHNVMYWYQQKSSQAPKLLFHYYDKDFNNEADTPDNFQSRRPNTSFCFLDIRSPGLGDTAMYLCATSRDLGGWDQPQHFGDGTRLSIL.